Presented here are 4 T cell receptor beta chains from one specimen sequenced in a study of beta chain features in type 1 diabetes. cDNA synthesis used the whole RNA isolate, giving expressed TCRB sequences. The table came from immunoSEQ multiplex PCR; TCRdb's copy has only in-frame clones and leaves some out. The data contain about 150,000 clones, around 10% of them singletons. The sample taken for sequencing was central memory CD4+ T cells from blood. These TCRs come from a man younger than 35 in good health.

V gene TRBV11-2 combines with J gene TRBJ2-7; D is uncertain. Looked up from germline, CDR1 is SGHAT and CDR2 is FQNNGV. The CDR3 sequence is 14 residues long. Deletions cut 3 bases from V and 0 bases from J, with 9 bases between. The DNA for the CDR3 is TGTGCCAGCAGCTTTAGTGCGACCTCCTACGAGCAGTACTTC. It specifies CASSFSATSYEQYF.

The J gene is TRBJ2-1, the V gene TRBV29-1; 9 bases fit TRBD1. The CDR3 is 14 residues long. Trimming cost V 7 bases and J 7 bases; bases outside gene matches: 11. Germline CDR1 SQVTM, CDR2 ANQGSEA. CDR3 amino acids: CSGYRDRVQNEQFF. The CDR3 bases are TGCAGCGGATACCGGGACAGGGTCCAGAATGAGCAGTTCTTC.

The genes are TRBV27 and TRBJ1-5, with 7 bases matching TRBD1. V lost 4 bases, J lost 0 bases, and 6 bases stayed unmatched. Germline values: CDR1 MNHEY, CDR2 SMNVEV (reference sequence). CDR3 length equals 16 residues. Here the CDR3 reads CASSSGQYLSNQPQHF. The CDR3 DNA reads TGTGCCAGCAGTTCGGGACAGTACCTTAGCAATCAGCCCCAGCATTTT.

The chain joins TRBV28 to TRBJ2-1; TRBD2 matches at 14 bases. CDR3 length: 14 residues. Germline values: CDR1 MDHEN, CDR2 SYDVKM. The ends lost 8 bases at V and 3 bases at J; junction bases unmatched: 0. The CDR3 loop reads CASGTSGGYNEQFF. The CDR3 coding sequence is TGTGCCAGCGGGACTAGCGGGGGCTACAATGAGCAGTTCTTC.